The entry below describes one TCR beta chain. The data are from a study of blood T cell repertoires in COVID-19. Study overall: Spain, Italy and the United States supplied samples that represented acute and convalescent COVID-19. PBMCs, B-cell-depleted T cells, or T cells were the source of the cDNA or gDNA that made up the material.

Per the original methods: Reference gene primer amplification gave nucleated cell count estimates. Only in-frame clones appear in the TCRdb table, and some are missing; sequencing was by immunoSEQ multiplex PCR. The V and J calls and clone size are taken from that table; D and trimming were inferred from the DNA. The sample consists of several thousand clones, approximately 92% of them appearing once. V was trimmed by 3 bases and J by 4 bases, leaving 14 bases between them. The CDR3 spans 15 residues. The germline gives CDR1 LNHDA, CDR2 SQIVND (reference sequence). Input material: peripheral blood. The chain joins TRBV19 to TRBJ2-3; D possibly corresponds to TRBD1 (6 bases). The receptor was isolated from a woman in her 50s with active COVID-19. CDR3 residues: CASSMGRQEPDTQYF. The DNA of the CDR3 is TGTGCCAGTAGTATGGGTCGACAGGAACCAGATACGCAGTATTTT.